The TCR beta chain under discussion was sequenced for a study of blood T cell repertoires in COVID-19. Study information: Italy, Spain and the United States were the sources of the convalescent and acute COVID-19 samples. T cells, B-cell-depleted T cells, or PBMCs supplied cDNA or gDNA.

This CDR3 region has 16 residues. CDR1 is KGHSH, CDR2 LQKENI, per germline. V trimming: 8 bases; J trimming: 0 bases; junction bases outside the gene matches: 9. TCRdb keeps only in-frame clones here, not all; method: immunoSEQ multiplex PCR. The sample carries around 100,000 clones, 90% to 95% recorded once. This sequence originates from a man aged 45 to 65 with active COVID-19. The chain is built from TRBV18 and TRBJ1-3; 8 bases are shared with TRBD1. The sequenced material came from peripheral blood. DNA for the CDR3: TGTGCCAGCGGGACGACAGGGGCCCGCTCTGGAAACACCATATATTTT. Residues: CASGTTGARSGNTIYF.